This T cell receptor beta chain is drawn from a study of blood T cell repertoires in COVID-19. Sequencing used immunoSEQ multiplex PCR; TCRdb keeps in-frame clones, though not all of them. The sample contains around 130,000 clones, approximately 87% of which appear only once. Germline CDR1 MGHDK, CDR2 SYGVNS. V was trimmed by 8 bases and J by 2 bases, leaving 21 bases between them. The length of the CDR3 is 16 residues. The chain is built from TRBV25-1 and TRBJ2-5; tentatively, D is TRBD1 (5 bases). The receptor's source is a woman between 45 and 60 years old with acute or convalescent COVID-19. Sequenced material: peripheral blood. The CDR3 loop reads CASGPMTRADQETQYF. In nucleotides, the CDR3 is TGTGCCAGCGGTCCCATGACCAGGGCCGATCAAGAGACCCAGTACTTC.